This T cell receptor (beta chain) derives from a study of cytomegalovirus exposure and HLA in healthy donors (dated 2017 in TCRdb). Regarding the study in general: An earlier analysis of fewer than 750 of the donors reported about 260 Gb of sequence data and around 100 million unique TCR beta sequences obtained from 180 million or so T cells. An early release covering about 600 HLA-typed donors comprised 250 to 350 gigabases of sequencing data and tens of millions of unique TCR sequences. Of the 350 to 450 genotyped donors, approximately 80% were placed in the genetic ancestry cluster associated with self-reported Caucasian donors. The study aimed to test whether cataloging public T cell receptors could reveal signatures of past pathogen exposure. The study profiled the T cell repertoires of fewer than 850 subjects by immunosequencing and related them to cytomegalovirus serostatus. A separate validation cohort of over 95 different subjects was used in addition to the roughly 700-subject first cohort. High-throughput TCR immunosequencing, statistical association of individual TCRs with disease status, and machine learning were combined to predict cytomegalovirus infection status. A later analysis re-analyzed previously published TCR beta repertoires from 600 to 850 donors and added high-resolution HLA genotyping to study TCR occurrence patterns. Rather than using new phenotypic data, the later analysis identified candidate immune exposures from TCR beta sequences and from how often those sequences occurred across donors. An earlier analysis of nearly 600 of the donors applied high-throughput TCR beta sequencing to assess whether each TCR beta V gene segment acted as functional or pseudogenic. Donor age, sex, ethnicity and CMV serostatus were collected together with the repertoire data. Genome-wide SNP genotypes for about 65% of the 666 donors were used in a later genetic analysis, which treated that subset as a discovery cohort. All discovery cohort repertoires had been generated on a single sequencing platform. HLA typing included class I and class II loci at four-digit resolution. Typing coverage varied by locus: 629-630 donors for A, B, C, DRB1 and DQB1; approximately 500 for DQA1; about 570 for DPA1; 450 to 480 for DPB1. Because of strong linkage in the cohort, four to six DR-DQ haplotypes were treated as single units for association and clustering. Across 300 to 400 genotyped donors of the cohort, an average of roughly 250,000 unique TCR beta nucleotide sequences per donor were sequenced, and 15% to 20% of those sequences were non-productive. Broad study findings and their caveats: CMV serostatus was the only immune exposure information available for the cohort. In a later analysis, several top co-occurrence clusters were reported to appear linked to parvovirus B19, influenza, CMV and Epstein-Barr virus. In vitro tests confirmed that a few of the cytomegalovirus-associated TCR beta chains recognize cytomegalovirus antigens. Most TCR sequences were observed very rarely across donors, whereas some public TCRs were present in many individuals. In a later analysis, HLA-associated TCR beta chains were found to be more clonally expanded and to have lower generation probabilities than equally common non-associated chains. HLA typing was unavailable for some donors at each locus, so association tests used only the typed subset. A later analysis associated 16,951 TCR beta sequences with specific HLA alleles at a false discovery rate of 0.05. Correlated functional status among segregating V segments might reflect linkage disequilibrium, but an unknown experimental factor could not be ruled out. According to a later analysis, TCR association rates differed among HLA loci, with DRB1 alleles showing the most associated TCRs and HLA-C alleles showing the fewest. The earlier analysis of some 560 of the donors excluded seventeen rarely observed V segments, including chromosome 9 orphons, because counts were too low. A group of highly shared sequence variants was considered likely to be a technical artifact of the sequencing pipeline. In both the original and validation cohorts, the classifier was reported to diagnose cytomegalovirus status with high specificity and sensitivity. The presence/absence analyses assumed that sequencing depth was roughly uniform across donors, and that assumption may not be true. An association between a missense DCLRE1C variant and V-gene and J-gene trimming of TCR beta chains was found in a later genetic analysis and replicated in an independent cohort. In the study, some 160 TCR beta chains were listed as associated with cytomegalovirus. Most CMV-associated TCR beta chains appeared to be HLA-restricted in a later analysis, and the HLA associations seemed to be driven largely by CMV exposure. The authors suggested that the approach could potentially be extended to other disease states and immunological phenotypes. An earlier analysis of 450 to 750 of the donors showed that most TCR beta V segments appeared in productive rearrangements either about 87% or about 30% of the time, which broadly matched IMGT annotations. A later genetic analysis reported fewer N-insertions in productive TCRs among donors in an Asian-associated ancestry cluster than the approximately 670-donor mean. Some IMGT-functional V segments, including TRBV6-2 and TRBV6-3, could not be distinguished by the 87-base-pair reads and were therefore excluded. When HLA alleles, especially DR and DQ, strongly co-occurred, TCR associations were difficult to assign to individual alleles. This cohort had only TCR beta chains sequenced, and the lack of alpha or paired-chain data limited which features could be detected. A further reported finding was that TCR beta sequences accurately predicted the HLA-A and HLA-B alleles for most subjects in the first cohort.

The cohort was made up of 666 healthy bone marrow donors. All cohort members were sampled while nominally healthy, although unrecorded immune exposures were likely present. The donor tested CMV seronegative, placing the donor among the 350 to 400 seronegative members of the cohort. Every donor gave a peripheral blood sample, and the peripheral blood mononuclear cells from that sample were used for TCR beta sequencing. Genomic DNA extraction from the blood cell samples was performed with the Qiagen DNeasy Blood Extraction Kit. Counted from cysteine to phenylalanine, this CDR3 has 14 amino acids. Only CDR3 DNA remains: 42 bases, in frame from the first base. In the germline V gene, CDR1 corresponds to MNHEY and CDR2 to SVGAGI. Trimming removed 7 bases from V and 3 bases from J, leaving 15 bases between the germline ends. Receptor libraries were prepared by the immunoSEQ multiplex PCR assay. A mixture of 60 forward primers for TCR Vbeta segments and 13 reverse primers for TCR Jbeta segments was used in the multiplex PCR. The CDR3 region of rearranged TCR beta genes was amplified from genomic DNA by a multiplex PCR assay. The amplified TCR beta libraries were sequenced on the Illumina HiSeq System as 87-base-pair reads. Per the original workflow: A later analysis tallied 80 million to 95 million unique TCR beta chains across the 550 to 850 repertoires, and about 10 million of those chains were shared by two or more donors. A nearest-neighbor algorithm error-corrected the raw reads and collapsed the reads into unique sequences, merging closely related sequences to remove PCR and sequencing errors. Alignment of CDR3 sequences to IMGT reference sequences was used to assign V, D and J gene segments. For a sequence to be retained, a match of at least six nucleotides to both a V gene segment and a J gene segment was required. A rearrangement counted as productive if the CDR3 had no stop codons and remained in frame with V and J, and every other rearrangement counted as non-productive. Following IMGT convention, CDR3 was defined as the stretch from the second conserved V-encoded cysteine up to the conserved J-encoded phenylalanine. In an earlier analysis of 587 of the donors, sequences lacking an unambiguous match to a single V gene segment were excluded. An earlier analysis of fewer than 750 of the donors classified V segments as functional when productive rearrangements were above 56.7% and as segregating when the standard deviation between donors was above 5%. A statistical classification framework was built to diagnose cytomegalovirus status from the catalog of TCR beta chain sequences. V and J gene assignment, in a later analysis, came from comparing TCR nucleotide sequences with IMGT/GENE-DB human TR gene sequences. In a later analysis, CDR3 sequences and most-parsimonious VDJ recombination scenarios were assigned using the TCRdist pipeline. A later analysis defined each TCR beta chain by its CDR3 amino acid sequence plus V-gene family, and excluded reads lacking a unique V-gene family. A later analysis removed 600 or so highly shared, low-generation-probability nucleotide sequences to deal with suspected cross-contamination and a sequencing artifact. In a later analysis, a clonal expansion index for each public chain was calculated from normalized within-repertoire ranks of inferred template counts. Generation probabilities in a later analysis came from a VDJ recombination model fitted to out-of-frame rearrangements, and those results were checked against IGoR. A later analysis scored TCR-TCR, TCR-HLA and TCR-CMV co-occurrence with hypergeometric tests, applying a repertoire-size bias correction to TCR pairs. A later analysis estimated false discovery rates by permuting HLA or CMV assignments 20 times. A later analysis grouped co-occurring TCRs with DBSCAN, adding TCRdist sequence similarity when clustering within HLA-allele-positive subsets. For co-occurrence clustering, repertoires with fewer than 30,000 or more than 120,000 public chains were excluded, along with a handful of repertoires with anomalous nucleotide sharing. In its TCRdb copy, this immuneACCESS table keeps in-frame sequences only and misses some clones. Where compared with another copy, unresolved V genes explain less than half of these, and the others have no known cause. That table furnishes V, J and clone size, whereas the DNA furnished D and trimming. Present in this sample are around 140,000 clones, 75% to 90% of which were seen just once. The ten largest clonotypes hold 4.5% of the sample.

In this sample, this clone turned up a few times. This clone's antigen is unknown. No much larger clone exists at a distance of one base, and base qualities are not known. Input material: PBMCs. This clonotype was sampled from a man in his forties in good health and CMV-seronegative. The sequence links TRBV6-5 to TRBJ1-1, with the D gene not confidently named. The CDR3 reads CASNEIRRDTEAFF. The base sequence is TGTGCCAGCAATGAGATCCGGAGGGACACTGAAGCTTTCTTT.